This T cell receptor (beta chain) was captured by sequencing in a study of long-term antiretroviral therapy in people with HIV. As to this clone: Its cognate antigen is unknown.

V dropped 0 bases and J dropped 7 bases, with 12 bases sitting between them. CDR3 length: 14 amino acids. The germline V gene has CDR1 MGHRA and CDR2 YSYEKL. Study-wide points: Investigators report no available data on ART adherence, viral resistance or therapy changes.

Survey-level resolution applied to immunoSEQ assay v3.0. Per-sample sequencing targets were roughly 40,000-50,000 T-cell genomes. Assay: immunoSEQ multiplex PCR; the TCRdb copy retains only in-frame clones and omits some. The repertoire holds nearly 11,000 clones, with 76% as singletons. The TCR originated in a man aged 25-40 years with HIV. The rearrangement links TRBV4-1 to TRBJ1-2; D not resolved. Sequenced material: unsorted PBMCs, taken at the start of antiretroviral therapy, before treatment. CDR3: CASSQDLKGRGYTF. DNA of the CDR3: TGCGCCAGCAGCCAAGATCTCAAAGGCCGTGGCTACACCTTC.